These 18 T cell receptor beta chains share one sample of origin, sequenced in a study of T cell responses to AZD1222 COVID-19 vaccine. Method: immunoSEQ multiplex PCR; TCRdb's copy keeps in-frame clones and lacks some. The sample records 95,000 to 130,000 clones, about 90% being singletons. The sample consisted of peripheral blood, taken on day 0 of AZD1222 vaccination. All receptors come from an adult in good health.

This rearrangement joins TRBV14 to TRBJ1-4; 11 bases align to TRBD1. CDR3 length equals 16 residues. CDR1 and CDR2 from the germline V gene are SGHDN and FVKESK. The junction had 9 bases not matched to a gene; V was cut back by 1 base and J by 11 bases. The CDR3 DNA follows: TGTGCCAGCAGCCAAGCCATCCGGGACAGGGGGAGGAAACTGTTTTTT. It is translated as CASSQAIRDRGRKLFF.

The genes are TRBV30 and TRBJ1-4, with D perhaps matching TRBD1 (6 bases). Germline CDR1 and CDR2: GTSNPN and SVGIG (reference sequence). This CDR3 is 15 amino acids long. V was pared by 0 bases and J by 5 bases, with 13 bases between. The CDR3 bases are TGTGCCTGGAGTGTAAGCACAGGGCAGAATGAAAAACTGTTTTTT. Protein product: CAWSVSTGQNEKLFF.

The chain combines TRBV7-9 with TRBJ1-6, with unresolved D. This CDR3 is built from 13 residues. Germline V CDR1 and CDR2: SEHNR, FQNEAQ (reference sequence). V lost 6 bases, J lost 9 bases, and 12 bases lay in between. CDR3 in DNA: TGTGCCAGCAGTCCCCTCAGCACTTCACCCCTCCACTTT. Amino acid sequence: CASSPLSTSPLHF. Full variable domain (rest looked up from reference TRBV7-9 and TRBJ1-6): DTGVSQNPRHKITKRGQNVTFRCDPISEHNRLYWYRQTLGQGPEFLTYFQNEAQLEKSRLLSDRFSAERPKGSFSTLEIQRTEQGDSAMYLCASSPLSTSPLHFGNGTRLTVT.

The J gene is TRBJ1-3, the V gene TRBV5-6; no definite D call. The CDR3 sequence is 14 residues long. The V and J ends lost 4 bases and 2 bases respectively, with 10 bases between them. Germline V gives CDR1 SGHDT, CDR2 YYEEEE. The CDR3 here is CASSLTGAGNTIYF. Written as DNA, the CDR3 is TGTGCCAGCAGCCTTACGGGTGCTGGAAACACCATATATTTT.

The V gene is TRBV20-1, the J gene TRBJ1-2, with 10 bases identical to TRBD1. The V gene end was trimmed by 3 bases and the J gene end by 7 bases; junction bases not matched to a gene: 8. There are 14 residues in the CDR3. Germline values: CDR1 DFQATT, CDR2 SNEGSKA (reference sequence). Here the CDR3 DNA reads TGCAGTGCTAGTCCTCCGGGACAGGGGTTTGGCTACACCTTC. Protein sequence: CSASPPGQGFGYTF.

The genes are TRBV5-1 and TRBJ2-1, with 10 bases identical to TRBD2. With 4 bases clipped from V and 14 bases from J, the junction kept 12 bases outside the gene matches. CDR1 and CDR2 (germline): SGHRS, YFSETQ. There are 14 residues in the CDR3. The CDR3 region has the DNA TGCGCCAGCAGCACCCGTCCTAGCGGGGGTGTAAAGTTCTTC. Translation: CASSTRPSGGVKFF.

The DNA of the CDR3 is TGTGCCACCAGTGAGGGAAGACCGGGACTAGCCAAGAAAGCCAAAAACATTCAGTACTTC. Amino acids: CATSEGRPGLAKKAKNIQYF. The chain is built from TRBV24-1 and TRBJ2-4; 9 bases are shared with TRBD2. The trim removed 4 bases at V and 0 bases at J, leaving 15 bases unmatched. CDR3 length: 20 residues. Germline lookup yields CDR1 KGHDR and CDR2 SFDVKD.

Turning to this clone: Mismatch with germline at one junction end may stem from a read error. The chain couples TRBV5-1 to TRBJ1-1; D may be TRBD1 (6 bases). This CDR3 is 15 amino acids long. Germline V gives CDR1 SGHRS, CDR2 YFSETQ. CDR3 DNA: TGCGCCAGCAGCTCCATGGGGGACACGGCTGAGGAGGGGGTCTTT. It translates to CASSSMGDTAEEGVF. Filled out from reference TRBV5-1 and TRBJ1-1, the complete variable domain reads KAGVTQTPRYLIKTRGQQVTLSCSPISGHRSVSWYQQTPGQGLQFLFEYFSETQRNKGNFPGRFSGRQFSNSRSEMNVSTLELGDSALYLCASSSMGDTAEEGVFGQGTRLTVV.

This rearrangement joins TRBV11-2 to TRBJ1-3; D perhaps matches TRBD1 (6 bases). The V and J ends lost 0 bases and 0 bases respectively, with 9 bases between them. This CDR3 has 16 residues. Germline V gene sequence: CDR1 SGHAT, CDR2 FQNNGV. The CDR3 DNA is TGTGCCAGCAGCTTAGAGGGACAACTCTCTGGAAACACCATATATTTT. Translation: CASSLEGQLSGNTIYF. Full variable domain (remainder filled in from reference TRBV11-2 and TRBJ1-3): EAGVAQSPRYKIIEKRQSVAFWCNPISGHATLYWYQQILGQGPKLLIQFQNNGVVDDSQLPKDRFSAERLKGVDSTLKIQPAKLEDSAVYLCASSLEGQLSGNTIYFGEGSWLTVV.

This chain connects TRBV3-1 (or the pseudogene TRBV3-2) to TRBJ1-5; no clear D gene. Germline V lookup: CDR1 LGHDT, CDR2 YNNKEL (reference sequence). The CDR3 is made up of 17 amino acids. V lost 0 bases and J lost 3, with 15 bases in between. The CDR3 DNA sequence: TGTGCCAGCAGCCAAGAATGGTCAGAGGCGAACAATCAGCCCCAGCATTTT. Amino acids: CASSQEWSEANNQPQHF.

The chain couples TRBV30 to TRBJ1-1, with D unresolved. CDR3 length: 14 amino acids. V was shortened by 0 bases and J by 1 base, with 9 bases between the two germline ends. The germline gives CDR1 GTSNPN, CDR2 SVGIG (reference sequence). CDR3 amino acids: CAWSVPPGNTEAFF. Here the CDR3 DNA reads TGTGCCTGGAGTGTACCCCCAGGGAACACTGAAGCTTTCTTT.

The chain joins TRBV5-1 to TRBJ1-5; weak D call: TRBD1 (6 bases). The V gene's germline CDR1 is SGHRS and CDR2 YFSETQ. V lost 0 bases, J lost 0 bases, and 10 bases lay in between. The CDR3 covers 16 residues. Written as DNA, the CDR3 is TGCGCCAGCAGCTTGGAAGGGGGGGATAGCAATCAGCCCCAGCATTTT. Its protein is CASSLEGGDSNQPQHF.

The V and J genes are TRBV5-1 and TRBJ1-1, with D unresolved. V was cut by 0 bases and J by 6 bases, with 15 bases left in between. CDR3 length equals 15 residues. Germline lookup yields CDR1 SGHRS and CDR2 YFSETQ. The CDR3 coding sequence is TGCGCCAGCAGCTTGGTGGGAGAATCGTGGTCTGAAGCTTTCTTT. Its protein product is CASSLVGESWSEAFF.

The chain joins TRBV5-3 to TRBJ2-1; 8 bases are a match to TRBD2. TRBV5-3 is recorded as an ORF, its role being uncertain. The CDR3 contains 16 residues. The V and J ends lost 0 bases and 1 base, in that order; junction bases with no gene match: 3. CDR3 nucleotides: TGTGCCAGAAGCTTGGTTTTAGCGGGATCCTACAATGAGCAGTTCTTC. Translating it yields CARSLVLAGSYNEQFF.

In this sample, this clone turned up once. The chain has TRBV5-4 and TRBJ2-1, with 13 positions matching TRBD2. The germline V gene has CDR1 SGHNT and CDR2 YYREEE (reference sequence). CDR3 length: 17 residues. Unmatched junction bases numbered 4, after V lost 4 bases and J lost 0 bases. The CDR3 is CASSGLAGDVSYNEQFF. The CDR3 nucleotides are TGTGCCAGCAGCGGACTAGCGGGGGATGTCTCCTACAATGAGCAGTTCTTC.

V and J are TRBV21-1 and TRBJ2-3; the D call TRBD2 from the table was never checked on the DNA. TRBV21-1 is noted as a pseudogene. CDR3 length: 16 residues. CDR3 sequence: CASSKIGSGKTDTQYF. The CDR3 DNA is TGTGCCAGCAGCAAGATCGGTAGCGGGAAAACAGATACGCAGTATTTT.

V is TRBV5-4 and J is TRBJ2-3, with TRBD2 as a possible D gene (7 bases). With 5 bases removed from V and 1 base from J, the gap between germline ends came to 20 bases. The CDR3 is 17 residues long. CDR1 is SGHNT and CDR2 is YYREEE in the germline V gene (reference sequence). CDR3 loop: CASSPGPGGAGTDTQYF. The CDR3, as DNA: TGTGCCAGCAGTCCCGGTCCGGGGGGCGCCGGCACAGATACGCAGTATTTT.

The J gene is TRBJ2-7, the V gene TRBV3-1 (or the pseudogene TRBV3-2), with D possibly TRBD2 on 6 matching bases. Germline CDR1 and CDR2: LGHDT and YNNKEL (reference sequence). There are 14 residues in the CDR3. V was pared by 3 bases and J by 4 bases, with 13 bases between. The CDR3 coding sequence is TGTGCCAGCAGCCACCGGGAGAGTCAATACGAGCAGTACTTC. Its protein product is CASSHRESQYEQYF.